The sequence of this TCR beta chain was determined in a study of metastatic and nonmetastatic thyroid tumors (dated by TCRdb to 2019 to 2021). For context, the study as a whole: Repertoires were compared across peripheral blood and tumor or nodule tissue samples from malignant and benign thyroid patients. The investigation overall reported the following: In both blood and tumor samples, TCR beta diversity was reported to be significantly higher in malignant tumors than in benign nodules.

This clone was picked up a small number of times. It has no known antigen specificity. One end of the junction fails to match germline, which may point to a read error. This CDR3 is also generated by other DNA sequences in the sample. Before undergoing thyroid surgery, none of the patients had been given any kind of treatment. Using T-cell receptor beta sequencing, the study looked back at clinical samples from patients collected from about 2011 to 2019. The receptor library was made with PCR. TCRdb records Illumina HiSeq 4000 as the sequencer. High-throughput sequencing was used to profile the TCR beta-chain CDR3 region of each patient. On the authors' methods: Drawing on CDR3 differences between clinicopathological groups, the researchers built a classifier meant to tell apart patients with distant-metastatic papillary thyroid cancer. The Shannon index was used to measure repertoire diversity, and the Morisita-Horn index was used to measure how similar tumor and blood repertoires were. TCRdb reworked the public reads: Q25 trimming with fastp, MiXCR clone assembly, productive beta chains retained. In this record, the V and J calls reflect TCRdb's handling and not the investigators' own analysis. For this sample the table gives 35,000 to 45,000 clones, of which less than 25% were detected only once. Of the sample, roughly a sixth falls within the top ten clones.

Looking up the germline V gene yields CDR1 MDHEN and CDR2 SYDVKM. From cysteine to phenylalanine, the CDR3 is 16 amino acids long. Only the CDR3 part of the read is kept: 48 bases, read in frame from the first base. The clonotype was recovered from a female donor with papillary thyroid cancer or a benign thyroid nodule (not recorded which). Some clones in this sample may be carry-over from other donors' samples. The chain is assembled from TRBV28 and TRBJ2-2, and 8 junctional nucleotides match TRBD1. Sequencing input: blood. The nucleotides read TGTGCCAGCAGAGGGCAGGGGGCGGCTAACACCGGTGAGCTGTTTTTT. The encoded protein is CASRGQGAANTGELFF.